A selection of T cell receptor beta chains follows, all from one sample in a study of shared clonotypes between healthy human individuals. Assay: immunoSEQ multiplex PCR; the TCRdb copy retains only in-frame clones and omits some. Among some 2,000,000 clones listed, approximately 95% were seen once. The sequenced sample consisted of naive CD4+ T cells sorted from blood. The source of these receptors is a man in his late teens or twenties in good health. CDR3s include the opening cysteine and the closing phenylalanine or tryptophan. D genes are given only for firm matches. Size is omitted from some rows. Given values are once, few, many or a class for expanded clones.

clone size	J gene	V gene	D gene	CDR3 DNA	CDR3 protein
.	TRBJ1-6	TRBV6-4	.	TGTGCCAGCAGTGCTGGGATTGGTAATTCACCCCTCCACTTT	CASSAGIGNSPLHF
.	TRBJ1-5	TRBV28	TRBD1	TGTGCCAGCAGTGAACTTATCGGGACAGGGAACAATCAGCCCCAGCATTTT	CASSELIGTGNNQPQHF
.	TRBJ2-3	TRBV4-3	.	TGCGCCAGCAGCCAAGACATGAAACTGGACACAGATACGCAGTATTTT	CASSQDMKLDTDTQYF
.	TRBJ1-1	TRBV18	TRBD1	TGTGCCAGCTCACTTACAGGGGGGTATGAAGCTTTCTTT	CASSLTGGYEAFF
.	TRBJ2-2	TRBV5-1	.	TGCGCCAGCAGCGGGACTGCGGGCACCGGGGAGCTGTTTTTT	CASSGTAGTGELFF
.	TRBJ1-1	TRBV18	.	TGTGCCAGCTCACCCTTCGACAGGGAAGCTTTCTTT	CASSPFDREAFF
.	TRBJ2-1	TRBV11-2	.	TGTGCCAGCAGCTTAGTTCGTAGCGTCGCCTACAATGAGCAGTTCTTC	CASSLVRSVAYNEQFF
.	TRBJ2-7	TRBV30	.	TGTGCCTGGAGTCCCCCCCTGGACCCGATAAGCTCCTACGAGCAGTACTTC	CAWSPPLDPISSYEQYF
.	TRBJ1-6	TRBV6-1	.	TGTGCCAGCAATATAGAATATCGTGCACCCCTCCACTTT	CASNIEYRAPLHF
.	TRBJ2-1	TRBV5-1	TRBD2	TGCGCCAGCAGCAATAAGACTAGCGGGAGGGCCAGCGAGCAGTTCTTC	CASSNKTSGRASEQFF
.	TRBJ1-1	TRBV28	TRBD1	TGTGCCAGCAGTGTAACAGGGGGCACTGAAGCTTTCTTT	CASSVTGGTEAFF
.	TRBJ2-7	TRBV28	.	TGTGCCAGCCCTCCTAGTGGAGGATCCTACGAGCAGTACTTC	CASPPSGGSYEQYF
once	TRBJ2-7	TRBV5-1	TRBD2	TGCGCCAGCAGCTTGTGGGTAGCGGGCTCCTACGAGCAGTACTTC	CASSLWVAGSYEQYF
.	TRBJ2-3	TRBV19	.	TGTGCCAGTAGTACGTACAGTGGCACAGATACGCAGTATTTT	CASSTYSGTDTQYF
.	TRBJ2-1	TRBV10-2	TRBD2	TGCGCCAGCGCTAGACTAGCGGGAGGTAACAATGAGCAGTTCTTC	CASARLAGGNNEQFF
.	TRBJ2-4	TRBV28	TRBD2	TGTGCCAGCAGTCCCCCCGGGAGCGGGGGGATAGCCAAAAACATTCAGTACTTC	CASSPPGSGGIAKNIQYF
.	TRBJ1-1	TRBV18	TRBD1	TGTGCCAGCTCACCCTTAGGGGACAGGCGCACTGAAGCTTTCTTT	CASSPLGDRRTEAFF
.	TRBJ1-2	TRBV5-4	.	TGTGCCAGCCACAAACAGGGAAACAACTATGGCTACACCTTC	CASHKQGNNYGYTF
.	TRBJ2-5	TRBV30	.	TGTGCCTGGAGTGTAGGGCAGATCCAAGAGACCCAGTACTTC	CAWSVGQIQETQYF
.	TRBJ2-7	TRBV5-1	TRBD1	TGCGCCAGCAGCACAGGGGGCTTCGCCTACGAGCAGTACTTC	CASSTGGFAYEQYF
.	TRBJ1-6	TRBV7-8	TRBD1	TGTGCCAGCAGCTTAGCAGGGGGCACCTATAATTCACCCCTCCACTTT	CASSLAGGTYNSPLHF
.	TRBJ2-5	TRBV20-1	.	TGCAGTGCTAGGGGGGACCCGATGTTGTACTTC	CSARGDPMLYF
.	TRBJ1-2	TRBV7-2	.	TGTGCCAGCAGCCTTCACACAAATGGCTACACCTTC	CASSLHTNGYTF
.	TRBJ1-6	TRBV18	.	TGTGCCAGCTCGTCACAGGGCTATAATTCACCCCTCCACTTT	CASSSQGYNSPLHF
.	TRBJ2-1	TRBV10-3	.	TGTGCCATCAGACTCGGGGCCCCCCAAAATGAGCAGTTCTTC	CAIRLGAPQNEQFF
.	TRBJ2-1	TRBV7-8	.	TGTGCCAGCAGCTTAGGTGGCAGCTACAATGAGCAGTTCTTC	CASSLGGSYNEQFF
.	TRBJ1-1	TRBV5-1	.	TGCGCCAGCAGCGGTCGCGGGGATACTGAAGCTTTCTTT	CASSGRGDTEAFF
.	TRBJ1-4	TRBV18	.	TGTGCCAGCTCACCAAGGGAAAGGGGGGCCGAAAAACTGTTTTTT	CASSPRERGAEKLFF
.	TRBJ2-5	TRBV5-1	TRBD2	TGCGCCAGCAGCTTGGTGGCTAGCGGGCTAAGGGAGACCCAGTACTTC	CASSLVASGLRETQYF
.	TRBJ2-5	TRBV7-3	TRBD1	TGTGCCAGCAGCGCCGGGACAGGGCTCCAAGAGACCCAGTACTTC	CASSAGTGLQETQYF
.	TRBJ1-1	TRBV7-9	.	TGTGCCAGCAGCATAGGGGACACAAAGAACACTGAAGCTTTCTTT	CASSIGDTKNTEAFF
.	TRBJ1-6	TRBV9	TRBD1	TGTGCCAGCAGCGTAAGACAGGGGGGATCACCCCTCCACTTT	CASSVRQGGSPLHF
.	TRBJ2-2	TRBV4-3	TRBD2	TGCGCCAGCAGCCAAGAAGCGGGAATGAACACCGGGGAGCTGTTTTTT	CASSQEAGMNTGELFF
.	TRBJ2-3	TRBV2	TRBD2	TGTGCCAGCAGTGTCTCAGCGGGGACCACAGATACGCAGTATTTT	CASSVSAGTTDTQYF
.	TRBJ1-4	TRBV11-2	.	TGTGCCAGCAGCTGGGGCAGACTCGAAAAGACAACTAATGAAAAACTGTTTTTT	CASSWGRLEKTTNEKLFF
once	TRBJ1-2	TRBV7-9	.	TGTGCCAGCAGGCCCCAGGCAGGCTCTAACTATGGCTACACCTTC	CASRPQAGSNYGYTF
once	TRBJ1-1	TRBV6-5	.	TGTGCCAGCAGTTACTCGCGGGGTGAAGCTTTCTTT	CASSYSRGEAFF
few	TRBJ1-2	TRBV30	.	TGTGCCGGGCTGGGGGGGGGACTTGGCTACACCTTC	CAGLGGGLGYTF
.	TRBJ2-1	TRBV5-4	TRBD2	TGTGCCAGCACCCCTGTGGGCGGGAGTCCCTACAATGAGCAGTTCTTC	CASTPVGGSPYNEQFF